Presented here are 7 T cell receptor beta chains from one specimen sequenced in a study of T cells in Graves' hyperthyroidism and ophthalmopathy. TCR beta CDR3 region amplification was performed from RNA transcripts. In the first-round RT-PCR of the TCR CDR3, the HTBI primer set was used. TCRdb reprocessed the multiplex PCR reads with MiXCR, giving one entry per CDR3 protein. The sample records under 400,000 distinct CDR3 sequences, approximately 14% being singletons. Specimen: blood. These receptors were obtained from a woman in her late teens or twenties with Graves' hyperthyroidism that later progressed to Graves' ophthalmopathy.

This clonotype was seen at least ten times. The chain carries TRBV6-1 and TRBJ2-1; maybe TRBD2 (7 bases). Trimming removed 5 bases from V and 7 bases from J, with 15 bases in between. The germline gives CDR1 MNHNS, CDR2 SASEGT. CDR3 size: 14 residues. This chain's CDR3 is CASSQGGGTNEQFF. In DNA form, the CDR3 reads TGTGCCAGCAGTCAAGGGGGGGGGACGAATGAGCAGTTCTTC.

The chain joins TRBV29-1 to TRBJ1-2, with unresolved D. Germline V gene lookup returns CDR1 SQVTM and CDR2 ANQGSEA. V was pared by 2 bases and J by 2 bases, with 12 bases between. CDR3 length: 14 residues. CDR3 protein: CSVEQPRPNYGYTF. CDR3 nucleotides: TGCAGCGTTGAACAACCTCGTCCAAACTATGGCTACACCTTC. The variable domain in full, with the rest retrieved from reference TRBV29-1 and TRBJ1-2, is SAVISQKPSRDICQRGTSLTIQCQVDSQVTMMFWYRQQPGQSLTLIATANQGSEATYESGFVIDKFPISRPNLTFSTLTVSNMSPEDSSIYLCSVEQPRPNYGYTFGSGTRLTVV.

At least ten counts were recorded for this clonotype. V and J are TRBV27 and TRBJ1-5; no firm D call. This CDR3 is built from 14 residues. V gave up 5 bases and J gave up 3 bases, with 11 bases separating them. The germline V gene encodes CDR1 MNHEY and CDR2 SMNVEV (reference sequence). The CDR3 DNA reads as TGTGCCAGCAGTCCCTCCGAGGTCAATCAGCCCCAGCATTTT. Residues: CASSPSEVNQPQHF.

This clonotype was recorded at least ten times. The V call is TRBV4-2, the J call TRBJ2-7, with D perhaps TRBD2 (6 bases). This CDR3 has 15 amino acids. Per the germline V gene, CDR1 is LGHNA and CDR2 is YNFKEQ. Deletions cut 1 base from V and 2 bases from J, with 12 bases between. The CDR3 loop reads CASSQVEGETYEQYF. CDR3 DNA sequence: TGTGCCAGCAGCCAAGTGGAGGGAGAAACCTACGAGCAGTACTTC.

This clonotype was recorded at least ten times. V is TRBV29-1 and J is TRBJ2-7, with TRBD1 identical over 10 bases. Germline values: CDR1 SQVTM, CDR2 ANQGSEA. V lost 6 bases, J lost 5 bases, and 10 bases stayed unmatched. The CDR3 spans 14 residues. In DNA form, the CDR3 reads TGCAGCGTGATCCTCGGGACAGGGGTCAACGAGCAGTACTTC. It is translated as CSVILGTGVNEQYF.

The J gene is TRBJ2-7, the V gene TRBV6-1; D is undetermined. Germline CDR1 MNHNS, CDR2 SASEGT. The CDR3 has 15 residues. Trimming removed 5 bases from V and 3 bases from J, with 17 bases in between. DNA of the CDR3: TGTGCCAGCAGTCCCGACTCCCTTGGCGGCTACGAGCAGTACTTC. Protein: CASSPDSLGGYEQYF.

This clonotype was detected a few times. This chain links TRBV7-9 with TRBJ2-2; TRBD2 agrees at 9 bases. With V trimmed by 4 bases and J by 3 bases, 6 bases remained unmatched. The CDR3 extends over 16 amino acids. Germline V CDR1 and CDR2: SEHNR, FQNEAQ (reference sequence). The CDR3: CASSSSGMADTGELFF. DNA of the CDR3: TGTGCCAGCAGCTCTAGCGGGATGGCGGACACCGGGGAGCTGTTTTTT.